Listed below are T cell receptor beta chains from one sample, sequenced in a study of vaccination and CD4 T cells after COVID-19. TCRdb itself ran the PCR reads through MiXCR, one entry per CDR3 protein. The profile shows around 16,000 distinct CDR3 sequences, approximately 58% of them singletons. Which antigens these TCRs recognize remains unknown. This material consisted of cultured CD4+ T cells from blood, taken after SARS-CoV-2 vaccination. The receptors shown here come from a human donor with COVID-19. Both conserved end residues are part of each CDR3. A D gene is named only where the DNA matches it firmly. Only part of the rows carry a size: once, few, many, or a class if the clone is expanded.

j_call | d_call | clone_size | v_call | cdr3_aa | cdr3_nt
TRBJ2-4 | - | - | TRBV27 | CASSLSSGGFRNIQYF | TGTGCCAGCAGTTTATCGTCAGGGGGGTTTAGAAACATTCAGTACTTC
TRBJ1-5 | TRBD1 | - | TRBV4-2 | CASSQESGQGATQPQHF | TGTGCCAGCAGCCAAGAGTCCGGGCAGGGGGCGACTCAGCCCCAGCATTTT
TRBJ1-5 | - | few | TRBV7-9 | CASSLQVSGGNQPQHF | TGTGCCAGCAGCTTACAAGTCTCTGGAGGCAATCAGCCCCAGCATTTT
TRBJ1-2 | - | - | TRBV2 | CASSEGTNYGYTF | TGTGCCAGCAGTGAAGGGACTAACTATGGCTACACCTTC
TRBJ1-2 | - | few | TRBV7-2 | CASSLDRAGDYGYTF | TGTGCCAGCAGCTTAGACAGGGCAGGGGACTATGGCTACACCTTC
TRBJ1-2 | - | - | TRBV20-1 | CSARAGDKHGYTF | TGCAGTGCTAGAGCTGGAGACAAGCATGGCTACACCTTC
TRBJ2-4 | TRBD1 | few | TRBV7-9 | CASRRTGSGAKNIQYF | TGTGCCAGCAGACGGACAGGGAGTGGGGCCAAAAACATTCAGTACTTC
TRBJ2-5 | - | few | TRBV7-9 | CASSQKGYQETQYF | TGTGCCAGCAGCCAAAAGGGGTACCAAGAGACCCAGTACTTC
TRBJ1-4 | TRBD1 | - | TRBV7-2 | CASSLGGTGILELFF | TGTGCCAGCAGCTTAGGGGGGACAGGGATTCTAGAACTGTTTTTT
TRBJ1-1 | TRBD1 | few | TRBV28 | CASSSSGGWTEAFF | TGTGCCAGCAGTTCGTCAGGGGGATGGACTGAAGCTTTCTTT
TRBJ2-3 | - | - | TRBV11-3 | CASSLMAGSTDTQYF | TGTGCCAGCAGCTTAATGGCGGGTAGCACAGATACGCAGTATTTT
TRBJ2-7 | TRBD2 | - | TRBV20-1 | CSANLAGGLGDEQYF | TGCAGTGCTAATCTAGCGGGGGGGCTAGGAGACGAGCAGTACTTC
TRBJ1-5 | - | - | TRBV2 | CASSAPTGSSNQPQHF | TGTGCCAGCAGCGCCCCGACAGGTTCTAGCAATCAGCCCCAGCATTTT
TRBJ2-3 | TRBD2 | few | TRBV4-3 | CASSRAGVADTQYF | TGCGCCAGCAGCCGTGCGGGGGTGGCAGATACGCAGTATTTT
TRBJ2-6 | - | - | TRBV5-4 | CASRAGQIGANVLTF | TGTGCCAGCAGGGCCGGACAGATTGGGGCCAACGTCCTGACTTTC
TRBJ2-6 | - | - | TRBV5-1 | CASSLEAVSGANVLTF | TGCGCCAGCAGCTTGGAGGCGGTCTCTGGGGCCAACGTCCTGACTTTC
TRBJ2-5 | - | - | TRBV24-1 | CATSDLGTSQETQYF | TGTGCCACCAGTGATTTGGGTACTAGCCAAGAGACCCAGTACTTC
TRBJ1-5 | - | - | TRBV2 | CASSGGGRYSNQPQHF | TGTGCCAGCAGTGGAGGAGGCCGGTATAGCAATCAGCCCCAGCATTTT
TRBJ2-1 | - | - | TRBV6-1 | CASLKQGGRYNEQFF | TGTGCCAGCCTGAAACAGGGGGGGAGGTACAATGAGCAGTTCTTC
TRBJ2-7 | - | - | TRBV11-2 | CASSLGGEQQYF | TGTGCCAGCAGCTTAGGCGGGGAGCAACAGTACTTC
TRBJ2-6 | - | - | TRBV7-8 | CASYVGAGANVLTF | TGTGCCTCATACGTGGGGGCTGGGGCCAACGTCCTGACTTTC
TRBJ2-3 | TRBD1 | few | TRBV6-5 | CASSYFSTGGPDTQYF | TGTGCCAGCAGTTACTTTTCAACAGGGGGCCCAGATACGCAGTATTTT
TRBJ1-2 | - | few | TRBV7-2 | CASSVAGVRDYGYTF | TGTGCCAGCAGCGTTGCAGGAGTCAGGGACTATGGCTACACCTTC
TRBJ2-5 | TRBD2 | - | TRBV24-1 | CATSNSGGASETQYF | TGTGCCACCAGTAATAGCGGGGGGGCCTCCGAGACCCAGTACTTC
TRBJ1-1 | TRBD1 | once | TRBV28 | CASSSQGTTEAFF | TGTGCCAGCAGTTCACAGGGGACCACTGAAGCTTTCTTT
TRBJ1-6 | - | - | TRBV27 | CASSLSYNSPLHF | TGTGCCAGCAGTTTATCCTATAATTCACCCCTCCACTTT
TRBJ2-3 | - | - | TRBV6-1 | CASRRALAADTQYF | TGTGCCAGCAGGCGTGCCTTGGCGGCAGATACGCAGTATTTT
TRBJ1-2 | - | - | TRBV6-4 | CASSATDSFYGYTF | TGTGCCAGCAGTGCGACAGATTCCTTCTATGGCTACACCTTC
TRBJ2-1 | - | - | TRBV5-1 | CASSLDWGNNEQFF | TGCGCCAGCAGCTTGGATTGGGGAAACAATGAGCAGTTCTTC
TRBJ2-2 | - | - | TRBV5-4 | CASSLGRDRNTGELFF | TGTGCCAGCAGCTTGGGCAGGGACCGGAACACCGGGGAGCTGTTTTTT
TRBJ1-5 | TRBD1 | - | TRBV7-8 | CASSTDRGNYQPQHF | TGTGCCAGCAGCACGGACAGGGGAAATTATCAGCCCCAGCATTTT
TRBJ1-6 | TRBD1 | - | TRBV12-3/TRBV12-4 | CASSHTGGAYNSPLHF | TGTGCCAGCAGTCACACAGGGGGCGCTTATAATTCACCCCTCCACTTT
TRBJ2-3 | - | - | TRBV7-8 | CASSLVRGDTDTQYF | TGTGCCAGCAGCTTAGTTAGGGGGGACACAGATACGCAGTATTTT
TRBJ2-2 | TRBD2 | - | TRBV6-1 | CASRTTSGGAGELFF | TGTGCCAGCAGAACCACTAGCGGGGGTGCCGGGGAGCTGTTTTTT
TRBJ2-4 | - | few | TRBV20-1 | CSALMGQGGIQYF | TGCAGTGCTCTCATGGGGCAAGGGGGCATTCAGTACTTC
TRBJ2-1 | TRBD2 | - | TRBV20-1 | CSARPRGGSYNEQFF | TGCAGTGCCCGCCCCCGGGGGGGCTCCTACAATGAGCAGTTCTTC